This T cell receptor beta chain comes out of a study of cytomegalovirus exposure and HLA in healthy donors. 60 Vbeta and 13 Jbeta primers were used in PCR. The repertoire was sequenced with immunoSEQ multiplex PCR; TCRdb's copy has only in-frame clones and lacks some. The sample holds under 150,000 clones; around three quarters are singletons and the top ten take about 6%. V lost 5 bases and J lost 2; bases outside the gene matches: 4. Germline V gives CDR1 LNHDA, CDR2 SQIVND (reference sequence). This CDR3 has 14 residues. Sequencing was performed on PBMCs. This clonotype was obtained from a woman aged 40 to 50 in good health and CMV-seronegative. The chain recombines TRBV19 with TRBJ1-2; 8 nucleotides align to TRBD1. The CDR3 bases are TGTGCCAGTAGTTCGACAGGGGCAAACTATGGCTACACCTTC. It is translated as CASSSTGANYGYTF.